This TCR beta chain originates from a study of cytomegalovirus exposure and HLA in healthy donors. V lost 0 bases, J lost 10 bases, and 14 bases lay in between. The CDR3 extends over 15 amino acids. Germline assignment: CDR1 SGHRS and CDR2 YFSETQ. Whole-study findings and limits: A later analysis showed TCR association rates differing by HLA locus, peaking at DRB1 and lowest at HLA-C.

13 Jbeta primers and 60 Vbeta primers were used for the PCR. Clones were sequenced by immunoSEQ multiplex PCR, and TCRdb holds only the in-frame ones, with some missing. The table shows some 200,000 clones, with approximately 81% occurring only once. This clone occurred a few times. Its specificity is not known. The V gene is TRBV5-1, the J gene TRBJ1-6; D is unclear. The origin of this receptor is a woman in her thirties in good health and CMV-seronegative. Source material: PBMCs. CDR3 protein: CASSLEDAQVSPLHF. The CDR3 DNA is TGCGCCAGCAGCTTGGAAGATGCCCAGGTCTCACCCCTCCACTTT.